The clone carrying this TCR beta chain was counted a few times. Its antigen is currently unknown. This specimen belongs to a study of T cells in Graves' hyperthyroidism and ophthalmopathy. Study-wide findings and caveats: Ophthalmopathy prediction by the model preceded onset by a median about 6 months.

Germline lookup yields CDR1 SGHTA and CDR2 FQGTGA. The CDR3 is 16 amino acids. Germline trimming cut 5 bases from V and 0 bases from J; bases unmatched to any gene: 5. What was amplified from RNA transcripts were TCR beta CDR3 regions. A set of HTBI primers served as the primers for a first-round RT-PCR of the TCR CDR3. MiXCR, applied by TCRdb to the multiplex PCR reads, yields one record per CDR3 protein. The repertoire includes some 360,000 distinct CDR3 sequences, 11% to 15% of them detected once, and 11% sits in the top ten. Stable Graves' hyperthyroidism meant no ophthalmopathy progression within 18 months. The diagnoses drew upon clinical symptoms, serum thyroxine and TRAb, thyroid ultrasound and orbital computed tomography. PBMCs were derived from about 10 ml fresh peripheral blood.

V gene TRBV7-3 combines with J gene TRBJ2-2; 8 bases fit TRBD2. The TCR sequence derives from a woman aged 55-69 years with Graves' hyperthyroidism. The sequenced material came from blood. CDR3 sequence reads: CASSLWGLANTGELFF. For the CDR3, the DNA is TGTGCCAGCAGCCTATGGGGACTAGCGAACACCGGGGAGCTGTTTTTT.